Shown below are 18 T cell receptor beta chains from a single sample sequenced in a study of radiation and T cells in renal cell carcinoma (dated by TCRdb to 2018 to 2020). Libraries were built with the immunoSEQ multiplex PCR assay. Here the immuneACCESS table is served through TCRdb, limited to in-frame sequences with V and J called. Missing clones are a known gap in these copies; in checked studies unresolved V genes cover under half, and the rest lacks a known reason. For this sample the table gives over 120,000 clones, of which approximately 86% were detected only once. The ten largest clones represent 17% of the sample. According to the study, the label for this sample's time point signals: blood 4 weeks post-SBRT, at nephrectomy. The sample's treatment or condition, from its label and the paper: 15 Gy SBRT to primary tumor, nephrectomy 4 weeks later. The material was blood, obtained from a patient whose treatment included radiotherapy and nephrectomy. The receptors here all came from a woman aged 50 to 60 with renal cell carcinoma.

This chain links TRBV28 with TRBJ1-1; no clear D gene. Between the trimmed V and J ends, which lost 2 bases and 3 bases, there was a span of 4 bases. The germline V gene has CDR1 MDHEN and CDR2 SYDVKM. The CDR3 runs to 12 residues. The CDR3 sequence: CASSLIDTEAFF. CDR3 coding DNA: TGTGCCAGCAGTTTAATCGACACTGAAGCTTTCTTT.

This clone has just one count. V usage is TRBV6-1 and J usage is TRBJ2-1; the match to TRBD1 covers 7 bases. The CDR3 contains 15 residues. The germline V gene has CDR1 MNHNS and CDR2 SASEGT. The ends lost 10 bases at V and 1 base at J; junction bases unmatched: 10. Written as DNA, the CDR3 is TGTGCCACCATACAGGGGAGTGGATCCTACAATGAGCAGTTCTTC. Translated, it gives CATIQGSGSYNEQFF.

V is TRBV7-2 and J is TRBJ1-2, with TRBD1 identical over 8 bases. Germline CDR1 SGHTA, CDR2 FQGNSA. CDR3 length equals 15 residues. J was trimmed by 4 bases and V by 5 bases; bases with no gene match: 9. CDR3 sequence reads: CASSLGQGGSYGYTF. For the CDR3, the DNA is TGTGCCAGCAGCCTAGGACAGGGCGGGTCCTATGGCTACACCTTC. Full variable domain (remainder filled in from reference TRBV7-2 and TRBJ1-2): GAGVSQSPSNKVTEKGKDVELRCDPISGHTALYWYRQSLGQGLEFLIYFQGNSAPDKSGLPSDRFSAERTGGSVSTLTIQRTQQEDSAVYLCASSLGQGGSYGYTFGSGTRLTVV.

This chain links TRBV27 with TRBJ2-7, with 7 nucleotides matching TRBD1. CDR1 and CDR2 (germline): MNHEY, SMNVEV (reference sequence). V dropped 8 bases and J dropped 4; count of bases not matched to a gene: 2. The CDR3 extends over 11 amino acids. The DNA for the CDR3 is TGTGCCAGCGGGACAGATTACGAGCAGTACTTC. Translated: CASGTDYEQYF.

The gene calls are TRBV11-3 and TRBJ2-3, with TRBD1 matching over 8 bases. CDR1 SGHNT and CDR2 YENEEA come from the germline V gene. The ends lost 5 bases at V and 2 bases at J; junction bases unmatched: 6. This CDR3 comprises 15 residues. The CDR3 coding sequence is TGTGCCAGCAGCCTGGGACAGGCTTACACAGATACGCAGTATTTT. It yields the protein CASSLGQAYTDTQYF. Using reference TRBV11-3 and TRBJ2-3 for the parts outside the CDR3, the full variable domain is EAGVVQSPRYKIIEKKQPVAFWCNPISGHNTLYWYLQNLGQGPELLIRYENEEAVDDSQLPKDRFSAERLKGVDSTLKIQPAELGDSAVYLCASSLGQAYTDTQYFGPGTRLTVL.

The rearrangement links TRBV5-6 to TRBJ1-4; 11 nucleotides agree with TRBD1. V shed 1 base and J 8 bases; nucleotides not matched to a gene: 7. Germline V gene sequence: CDR1 SGHDT, CDR2 YYEEEE. This CDR3 region has 16 residues. CDR3 protein: CASSLRTGGVSEKLFF. The CDR3 coding sequence is TGTGCCAGCAGCTTGCGGACAGGGGGCGTTAGCGAAAAACTGTTTTTT.

V gene TRBV5-1 combines with J gene TRBJ2-2; 10 positions agree with TRBD2. With V trimmed by 5 bases and J by 4 bases, 5 bases remained unmatched. The germline V gene encodes CDR1 SGHRS and CDR2 YFSETQ. There are 15 residues in the CDR3. The CDR3 DNA reads TGCGCCAGCAGTACCAGCGGGGGGGCCACCGGGGAGCTGTTTTTT. Translation gives CASSTSGGATGELFF.

The CDR3 protein is CASSLERQGYTF. The CDR3, as DNA: TGTGCCAGCAGCTTAGAGAGGCAAGGCTACACCTTC. The V gene is TRBV7-9, the J gene TRBJ1-2; D is uncertain. The CDR3 is 12 amino acids. The V end was cut by 1 base, the J end by 8 bases, with 8 bases between. CDR1 and CDR2 (germline): SEHNR, FQNEAQ (reference sequence).

The chain recombines TRBV15 with TRBJ2-3; D perhaps matches TRBD1 (6 bases). There are 16 residues in the CDR3. The germline gives CDR1 LNHNV, CDR2 YYDKDF (reference sequence). V was trimmed by 1 base and J by 6 bases, leaving 17 bases between them. The CDR3: CATSRGDILTGDTQYF. For the CDR3, the DNA is TGTGCCACCAGCAGAGGGGACATCCTGACGGGCGATACGCAGTATTTT. Full variable domain (rest looked up from reference TRBV15 and TRBJ2-3): DAMVIQNPRYQVTQFGKPVTLSCSQTLNHNVMYWYQQKSSQAPKLLFHYYDKDFNNEADTPDNFQSRRPNTSFCFLDIRSPGLGDTAMYLCATSRGDILTGDTQYFGPGTRLTVL.

The chain uses TRBV14 and TRBJ1-5; D is possibly TRBD1 (5 bases). Germline CDR1 SGHDN, CDR2 FVKESK. The CDR3 extends over 14 amino acids. V gave up 1 base and J gave up 4 bases, with 8 bases separating them. CDR3 residues: CASSQGGGNQPQHF. CDR3 coding DNA: TGTGCCAGCAGCCAAGGGGGCGGGAATCAGCCCCAGCATTTT. Drawing the rest from reference TRBV14 and TRBJ1-5, the complete variable domain is EAGVTQFPSHSVIEKGQTVTLRCDPISGHDNLYWYRRVMGKEIKFLLHFVKESKQDESGMPNNRFLAERTGGTYSTLKVQPAELEDSGVYFCASSQGGGNQPQHFGDGTRLSIL.

The chain is built from TRBV4-1 and TRBJ1-3; possible D gene TRBD1, 5 bases. CDR3 size: 16 residues. CDR1 is MGHRA, CDR2 YSYEKL, per germline. V was trimmed by 2 bases and J by 0 bases, leaving 11 bases between them. CDR3 protein: CASSQPGGSSGNTIYF. Here the CDR3 DNA reads TGCGCCAGCAGCCAACCGGGGGGGAGCTCTGGAAACACCATATATTTT.

This clone was observed once. V usage is TRBV19 and J usage is TRBJ2-4; D might be TRBD1 (6 bases). Germline CDR1 is LNHDA and CDR2 is SQIVND (reference sequence). Deletions cut 3 bases from V and 6 bases from J, with 12 bases between. The CDR3 is 14 amino acids. CDR3 bases: TGTGCCAGTAGTATCTCAGGGGTACCAAACATTCAGTACTTC. Residues: CASSISGVPNIQYF.

The chain is built from TRBV9 and TRBJ1-6, with TRBD1 as a possible D gene (5 bases). The length of the CDR3 is 14 residues. The germline V gene has CDR1 SGDLS and CDR2 YYNGEE. V shed 3 bases and J shed 5 bases, with 9 bases lying between them. CDR3 amino acids: CASSAQGDNSPLHF. CDR3 bases: TGTGCCAGCAGCGCGCAGGGTGATAATTCACCCCTCCACTTT.

The chain employs TRBV19 and TRBJ2-2; 9 positions agree with TRBD2. V trimming: 3 bases; J trimming: 4 bases; junction bases outside the gene matches: 0. The CDR3 contains 14 residues. Germline V gene lookup returns CDR1 LNHDA and CDR2 SQIVND (reference sequence). This CDR3 reads CASSMREGTGELFF. For the CDR3, the DNA is TGTGCCAGTAGTATGCGGGAGGGCACCGGGGAGCTGTTTTTT.

The rearrangement uses TRBV6-1 and TRBJ1-5; 8 bases are shared with TRBD1. The CDR3 contains 14 residues. Germline loops: CDR1 MNHNS, CDR2 SASEGT. The V and J ends lost 7 bases and 9 bases, in that order; junction bases with no gene match: 11. The chain's CDR3 is CASKTGAASWPQHF. Written as DNA, the CDR3 is TGTGCCAGCAAGACAGGGGCCGCCTCGTGGCCCCAGCATTTT.

This rearrangement joins TRBV30 to TRBJ1-6, with 9 bases identical to TRBD1. The CDR3 is 14 amino acids. After removal of 4 bases from V and 9 bases from J, the junction contained 7 bases not matched to a gene. The germline CDR1 and CDR2 sequences are GTSNPN and SVGIG (reference sequence). Here the CDR3 reads CAWTRDREGSPLHF. The CDR3 DNA sequence: TGTGCCTGGACCCGGGACAGGGAAGGTTCACCCCTCCACTTT. The full variable domain, in which reference TRBV30 and TRBJ1-6 provide the parts outside the CDR3, is SQTIHQWPATLVQPVGSPLSLECTVEGTSNPNLYWYRQAAGRGLQLLFYSVGIGQISSEVPQNLSASRPQDRQFILSSKKLLLSDSGFYLCAWTRDREGSPLHFGNGTRLTVT.

The chain uses TRBV6-5 and TRBJ2-7; TRBD2 aligns across 8 bases. The CDR3 is 14 residues long. Germline V gene lookup returns CDR1 MNHEY and CDR2 SVGAGI. After removal of 0 bases from V and 5 bases from J, the junction contained 3 bases not matched to a gene. The CDR3 DNA is TGTGCCAGCAGTTACTCGGGACTAGATAACGAGCAGTACTTC. It specifies CASSYSGLDNEQYF.

The V call is TRBV7-6, the J call TRBJ2-7; the match to TRBD1 covers 9 bases. CDR3 length: 13 residues. V lost 6 bases and J lost 9; bases outside the gene matches: 9. CDR1 is SGHVS, CDR2 FNYEAQ, per germline. CDR3 DNA: TGTGCCAGCAGACAGGGGGGACAGGGTCTGCAGTACTTC. Its translation is CASRQGGQGLQYF.